The 6 T cell receptor beta chains presented below share a single source sample, sequenced in a study of blood T cell repertoires in COVID-19. Produced via immunoSEQ multiplex PCR; TCRdb's table is partial and in-frame only. This table holds 200,000 or so clones, 89% found once. The sample consisted of peripheral blood. The origin of the receptors is a man aged 55 to 70 who had recovered from COVID-19.

V is TRBV10-3 and J is TRBJ1-1; D unresolved. The CDR3 loop spans 15 amino acids. From germline, CDR1 is ENHRY and CDR2 SYGVKD. V was pared by 6 bases and J by 0 bases, with 14 bases between. The CDR3 here is CAISLVGGLNTEAFF. For the CDR3, the DNA is TGTGCCATCAGCCTCGTAGGCGGTTTGAACACTGAAGCTTTCTTT.

This chain links TRBV6-5 with TRBJ1-2; D may be TRBD1 (6 bases). Germline V gene sequence: CDR1 MNHEY, CDR2 SVGAGI. V was shortened by 4 bases and J by 2 bases, with 14 bases between the two germline ends. CDR3 size: 15 residues. CDR3 nucleotide sequence: TGTGCCAGCAGTTCCCTCTTGGACAGAAACTATGGCTACACCTTC. Amino acids: CASSSLLDRNYGYTF.

V is TRBV11-2 and J is TRBJ1-1; a weak D match, TRBD1 (5 bases). Germline V gene data show CDR1 as SGHAT and CDR2 as FQNNGV. The CDR3 spans 14 residues. Trimming pared 0 bases from V and 7 bases from J, leaving 12 bases between. Here the CDR3 reads CASSLERQGSEAFF. CDR3 nucleotide sequence: TGTGCCAGCAGCTTAGAGAGGCAGGGTAGTGAAGCTTTCTTT.

The table lists this clone with a count of one. This chain joins TRBV9 and TRBJ2-7; possible D gene TRBD2, 6 bases. Trimming cost V 0 bases and J 3 bases, with 10 bases left between them. Germline CDR1 and CDR2: SGDLS and YYNGEE. The CDR3 consists of 14 residues. This CDR3 reads CASSVAGAGYEQYF. Here the CDR3 DNA reads TGTGCCAGCAGCGTAGCGGGAGCGGGCTACGAGCAGTACTTC.

The rearrangement links TRBV5-4 to TRBJ1-1; a weak D match, TRBD1 (5 bases). With 0 bases removed from V and 0 bases from J, the gap between germline ends came to 9 bases. CDR1 and CDR2 (germline): SGHNT, YYREEE (reference sequence). The CDR3 is 15 residues long. In DNA, the CDR3 is TGTGCCAGCAGCTTGGACCACAGGATGAACACTGAAGCTTTCTTT. Translation: CASSLDHRMNTEAFF.

This chain connects TRBV30 to TRBJ2-2; D might be TRBD2 (6 bases). This CDR3 spans 17 amino acids. Trimming cost V 2 bases and J 4 bases, with 20 bases left between them. Germline V CDR1 and CDR2: GTSNPN, SVGIG (reference sequence). CDR3 nucleotides: TGTGCCTGGAGTCGGTTGCTCGCGGGATTGGGCACCGGGGAGCTGTTTTTT. It codes for CAWSRLLAGLGTGELFF.